This TCR beta chain was found in a study of control samples from healthy donors and cancer patients. This clone is a singleton in its sample. Different DNA sequences within this sample yield the same CDR3. TCRdb's copy holds only in-frame clones and misses some; the assay was immunoSEQ multiplex PCR. The data hold about 92,000 clones, with roughly four fifths observed a single time. The CDR3 totals 14 residues. CDR1 is SEHNR, CDR2 FQNEAQ, per germline (reference sequence). V was trimmed by 3 bases and J by 0 bases, leaving 9 bases between them. This TCR derives from a woman aged 55-70 years in good health. This chain uses TRBV7-9 with TRBJ2-7, with D possibly TRBD1 on 6 matching bases. The specimen sequenced was blood. CDR3 protein: CASSFGQPSYEQYF. In DNA, the CDR3 is TGTGCCAGCAGCTTCGGACAGCCCTCCTACGAGCAGTACTTC.